What follows are 2 T cell receptor beta chains derived from one specimen sequenced in a study of early T cells in non-severe SARS-CoV-2 infection. One entry per CDR3 protein, called by TCRdb with MiXCR from the 5' RACE reads. The sample lists 55,000 or so distinct CDR3 sequences, 6.2% occurring once. Sequenced input: whole blood. The receptors here all came from an adult who was a healthcare worker with PCR-confirmed SARS-CoV-2 infection or an uninfected control (not recorded which).

This clonotype was seen many times. The CDR3 coding sequence is TGTGCCAGCAGTTCCGGGACAGCTACCTACGAGCAGTACTTC. Encoded protein: CASSSGTATYEQYF. V gene TRBV12-3 or TRBV12-4 combines with J gene TRBJ2-7, with TRBD1 matching 7 bases. Trimming cost V 4 bases and J 2 bases; bases outside gene matches: 5. The CDR3 sequence is 14 residues long.

This clonotype was picked up one time. A much more abundant neighbour one base away suggests this may be a read error. The V and J genes are TRBV20-1 and TRBJ2-7, with 7 bases identical to TRBD2. Germline CDR1 and CDR2: DFQATT and SNEGSKA (reference sequence). The trim removed 4 bases at V and 1 base at J, leaving 7 bases unmatched. The CDR3 is 14 amino acids. CDR3: CSAKASGASYEQYF. CDR3 DNA sequence: TGCAGTGCTAAAGCTAGCGGTGCTTCCTACGAGCAGTACTTC.